These 15 T cell receptor beta chains were all obtained from the same sample, sequenced in a study of T cell changes during pregnancy in multiple sclerosis. Assay used: immunoSEQ multiplex PCR; TCRdb lists only in-frame clones, some missing. The data contain over 50,000 clones, 88% of them singletons. Specimen: peripheral blood, collected in the first trimester of pregnancy. Every receptor here comes from a female donor with multiple sclerosis, enrolled in a pregnancy study.

This chain connects TRBV2 to TRBJ2-3; D gene unclear. The CDR3 length is 12 residues. V was cut by 5 bases and J by 10 bases, with 13 bases left in between. The germline gives CDR1 SNHLY, CDR2 FYNNEI. Here the CDR3 reads CASSYLESPQYF. CDR3 nucleotide sequence: TGTGCCAGCAGTTATCTAGAGAGTCCGCAGTATTTT. The complete variable domain, with remaining parts taken from reference TRBV2 and TRBJ2-3, reads EPEVTQTPSHQVTQMGQEVILRCVPISNHLYFYWYRQILGQKVEFLVSFYNNEISEKSEIFDDQFSVERPDGSNFTLKIRSTKLEDSAMYFCASSYLESPQYFGPGTRLTVL.

The V and J genes are TRBV30 and TRBJ2-2, with 7 bases that match TRBD2. Trimming at V came to 3 bases and at J to 4 bases, leaving 8 bases not matched to a gene. The germline V gene encodes CDR1 GTSNPN and CDR2 SVGIG (reference sequence). The CDR3 sequence is 15 residues long. The CDR3 region is CAWRTRELGTGELFF. CDR3 sequence (DNA): TGTGCCTGGAGGACGCGGGAGTTGGGCACCGGGGAGCTGTTTTTT.

The chain uses TRBV30 and TRBJ1-5; the match to TRBD1 covers 7 bases. V lost 3 bases to trimming and J lost 5 bases; unmatched junction nucleotides: 10. Germline-derived CDR1 and CDR2 are GTSNPN and SVGIG (reference sequence). The CDR3 consists of 15 residues. In DNA, the CDR3 is TGTGCCTGGAGCACAGGCCAAGGGGGCTATCAGCCCCAGCATTTT. This encodes CAWSTGQGGYQPQHF.

The chain combines TRBV27 with TRBJ1-2, with 8 bases aligning to TRBD1. J lost 4 bases, V lost 0 bases, and 4 bases had no gene match. Germline V gene lookup returns CDR1 MNHEY and CDR2 SMNVEV (reference sequence). CDR3 length equals 15 residues. This CDR3 is CASSLSPRGPYGYTF. The CDR3 DNA reads as TGTGCCAGCAGTTTATCTCCCAGGGGGCCCTATGGCTACACCTTC.

DNA of the CDR3: TGTGCCAGCAGTTTATCGGAGGACAGGAGAGCTTTCTTT. It encodes CASSLSEDRRAFF. The chain has TRBV27 and TRBJ1-1; 7 bases line up with TRBD1. CDR1 and CDR2 from the germline V gene are MNHEY and SMNVEV (reference sequence). The CDR3 totals 13 residues. V lost 0 bases and J lost 10; bases outside the gene matches: 5.

This sequence joins TRBV5-1 and TRBJ1-2; no reliable D call. The germline V gene encodes CDR1 SGHRS and CDR2 YFSETQ. This CDR3 region has 14 residues. V was cut by 4 bases and J by 1 base, with 11 bases left in between. CDR3 sequence reads: CASSTTRGNYGYTF. CDR3 DNA sequence: TGCGCCAGCAGCACAACACGGGGTAACTATGGCTACACCTTC. The whole variable domain, filled in from reference TRBV5-1 and TRBJ1-2, reads KAGVTQTPRYLIKTRGQQVTLSCSPISGHRSVSWYQQTPGQGLQFLFEYFSETQRNKGNFPGRFSGRQFSNSRSEMNVSTLELGDSALYLCASSTTRGNYGYTFGSGTRLTVV.

This chain links TRBV28 with TRBJ2-1; 8 positions agree with TRBD1. The length of the CDR3 is 12 residues. Germline V CDR1 and CDR2: MDHEN, SYDVKM. V trimming: 6 bases; J trimming: 8 bases; junction bases outside the gene matches: 3. The CDR3 coding sequence is TGTGCCAGCAGACGGACAGGGTATGAGCAGTTCTTC. Protein product: CASRRTGYEQFF.

This sequence joins TRBV5-1 and TRBJ2-1; D is perhaps TRBD2 (6 bases). Trimming cost V 3 bases and J 9 bases, with 10 bases left between them. The CDR3 is 12 amino acids. Germline assignment: CDR1 SGHRS and CDR2 YFSETQ. DNA of the CDR3: TGCGCCAGCAGCTGGGACTCTGGTGAGCAGTTCTTC. It is translated as CASSWDSGEQFF.

The rearrangement uses TRBV5-4 and TRBJ2-3, with TRBD1 as a possible D gene (6 bases). V dropped 0 bases and J dropped 3 bases, with 8 bases sitting between them. CDR3 length: 14 residues. Germline CDR1 reads SGHNT; CDR2 reads YYREEE (reference sequence). CDR3 in DNA: TGTGCCAGCAGCTTGGACAGGGAGACAGATACGCAGTATTTT. Its protein product is CASSLDRETDTQYF.

The V gene is TRBV7-6, the J gene TRBJ2-1; TRBD2 is a possible D gene (6 bases). The V gene's germline CDR1 is SGHVS and CDR2 FNYEAQ. Trimming took 7 bases from V and 6 from J, leaving 31 bases between them. This CDR3 spans 19 amino acids. The CDR3 region is CASTQSGIAAQRGLNEQFF. The CDR3 bases are TGTGCCAGCACCCAATCGGGAATAGCGGCCCAAAGGGGCCTCAATGAGCAGTTCTTC.

The chain employs TRBV7-2 and TRBJ2-3; D unresolved. V dropped 4 bases and J dropped 2 bases, with 16 bases sitting between them. The germline V gene encodes CDR1 SGHTA and CDR2 FQGNSA. The CDR3 loop spans 16 amino acids. The CDR3 nucleotides are TGTGCCAGCAGCTCCCGGGTAATTGCCGCCACAGATACGCAGTATTTT. It codes for CASSSRVIAATDTQYF.

The sample holds one count of this clone. The chain links TRBV27 to TRBJ1-5; TRBD1 might be the D (6 bases). This CDR3 comprises 15 residues. Germline V gives CDR1 MNHEY, CDR2 SMNVEV (reference sequence). The ends were cut back, 3 bases at V and 6 bases at J, with 15 bases in the middle. The CDR3 DNA follows: TGTGCCAGCAGTTTGGGGGGGGCGTCCAGTCAGCCCCAGCATTTT. It specifies CASSLGGASSQPQHF.

The gene calls are TRBV28 and TRBJ1-5, with 8 positions matching TRBD1. Germline V gene sequence: CDR1 MDHEN, CDR2 SYDVKM. The CDR3 has 14 residues. J was trimmed by 1 base and V by 10 bases; bases with no gene match: 6. CDR3 DNA: TGTGCCATTCTGCAGGGGGCGAGCAATCAGCCCCAGCATTTT. Translation gives CAILQGASNQPQHF.

The CDR3 sequence is CASSLGQGLNTGELFF. The CDR3 DNA reads TGTGCCAGCAGCTTAGGGCAGGGGTTAAACACCGGGGAGCTGTTTTTT. The chain combines TRBV7-9 with TRBJ2-2, with D tentatively TRBD1 (6 bases). The CDR3 covers 16 residues. Germline CDR1 SEHNR, CDR2 FQNEAQ (reference sequence). V was cut by 1 base and J by 2 bases, with 11 bases left in between.

The V call is TRBV10-3, the J call TRBJ2-7; 7 bases match TRBD2. Looked up from germline, CDR1 is ENHRY and CDR2 is SYGVKD. The trim removed 7 bases at V and 3 bases at J, leaving 6 bases unmatched. The CDR3 runs to 13 residues. The CDR3 DNA reads TGTGCCATCATGGCTAGCGGAAGCTACGAGCAGTACTTC. Translated, it gives CAIMASGSYEQYF.